The 5 T cell receptor beta chains below come from one sample, sequenced in a study of blood T cell repertoires in COVID-19. TCRdb's table, derived via immunoSEQ multiplex PCR, lists solely in-frame clones and lacks some. The sample lists 300,000 or so clones; about 89% were seen once. The specimen sequenced was peripheral blood. The origin of the receptors is a woman between 50 and 59 years old who had recovered from COVID-19.

For this clone: Other DNA sequences within the sample encode an identical CDR3. The V call is TRBV19, the J call TRBJ1-2; 7 nucleotides match TRBD1. This CDR3 comprises 12 residues. V was pared by 5 bases and J by 7 bases, with 4 bases of the junction left unmatched. The germline gives CDR1 LNHDA, CDR2 SQIVND (reference sequence). The CDR3 DNA follows: TGTGCCAGTAGTGTGACAGGGATTGGCTACACCTTC. Amino acid sequence: CASSVTGIGYTF. Filled out from reference TRBV19 and TRBJ1-2, the complete variable domain reads DGGITQSPKYLFRKEGQNVTLSCEQNLNHDAMYWYRQDPGQGLRLIYYSQIVNDFQKGDIAEGYSVSREKKESFPLTVTSAQKNPTAFYLCASSVTGIGYTFGSGTRLTVV.

The rearrangement links TRBV28 to TRBJ1-2; unclear D gene. Per germline, CDR1 MDHEN and CDR2 SYDVKM. The CDR3 has 16 amino acids. The ends were cut back, 7 bases at V and 7 bases at J, with 25 bases in the middle. DNA of the CDR3: TGTGCCAGCATCCTCAAGCAGAATCGTAATCGGGGTGGCTACACCTTC. Translation: CASILKQNRNRGGYTF.

This clone showed up just a few times. CDR3 DNA: TGTGCCAGCAGTCGTGGACAGGGGGGAGTTGGTTTCTTT. This sequence encodes CASSRGQGGVGFF. The chain uses TRBV7-2 and TRBJ1-1; 10 bases fit TRBD1. V was pared by 6 bases and J by 13 bases, with 11 bases of the junction left unmatched. Germline-derived CDR1 and CDR2 are SGHTA and FQGNSA. CDR3 length: 13 amino acids.

The chain carries TRBV6-6 and TRBJ2-7; 9 bases are shared with TRBD1. CDR3 length: 15 residues. Unmatched junction bases numbered 6, after V lost 4 bases and J lost 2 bases. Germline CDR1 is MNHNY and CDR2 is SVGAGI (reference sequence). CDR3 in amino acids: CASSSNDRGTYEQYF. CDR3 DNA: TGTGCCAGCAGTTCCAACGACAGGGGGACCTACGAGCAGTACTTC.

A remark on this clone: At one boundary the junction diverges from the germline segment, which might be a read error. The V and J genes are TRBV7-7 and TRBJ2-1; tentatively, D is TRBD1 (6 bases). The CDR3 has 14 residues. Germline CDR1 and CDR2: SSHAT and FNYEAQ (reference sequence). The DNA of the CDR3 is TGTGCTAGCAGCTTACACACAGGGTCCGATGAGCAGTTCTTC. Protein: CASSLHTGSDEQFF.